This TCR beta chain was sequenced during a study of identifying expanded T cells in peripheral blood. Findings and caveats of the study: Across healthy donors, higher total template counts meant significantly greater roughly 2-week count variance. Over around two and four weeks, about 15 and 19 clones changed, versus around 1.3 between replicates.

A note on this clone: Its antigen is undetermined.

During the collection period, no donor immune events like infections were recorded. Using immunoSEQ multiplex PCR, the repertoire was profiled, and TCRdb retains in-frame clones only, with some absent. This sample carries about 82,000 clones, roughly 90% of them seen once, and the ten largest clones take 7% to 7.5%. V lost 4 bases to trimming and J lost 4 bases, with 17 bases between them. This CDR3 is built from 15 residues. The germline V gene has CDR1 LNHDA and CDR2 SQIVND (reference sequence). This chain links TRBV19 with TRBJ2-7, with D maybe TRBD2 (6 bases). Sequencing was carried out using blood. The receptor was derived from a person aged 18-69 years in good health. DNA for the CDR3: TGTGCCAGTAGTAGCCTAGCGCAGGCCACATACGAGCAGTACTTC. Translation: CASSSLAQATYEQYF. Full variable domain (remainder filled in from reference TRBV19 and TRBJ2-7): DGGITQSPKYLFRKEGQNVTLSCEQNLNHDAMYWYRQDPGQGLRLIYYSQIVNDFQKGDIAEGYSVSREKKESFPLTVTSAQKNPTAFYLCASSSLAQATYEQYFGPGTRLTVT.